Listed below are T cell receptor beta chains from one sample, sequenced in a study of tumor-infiltrating lymphocytes in primary liver carcinoma. From the multiplex PCR reads, TCRdb called clonotypes with MiXCR, one entry per CDR3 protein. The profile covers fewer than 85,000 distinct CDR3 sequences, with under 75% appearing a single time and approximately 26% taken by the ten largest. The sample was tumor-adjacent normal liver tissue. These receptor sequences come from a man aged 40-49 years with primary liver carcinoma and hepatitis B virus infection. Each CDR3 is given without its conserved first and last residue. A D gene is named only where the DNA matches it firmly.

j_call | d_call | v_call | cdr3_length | cdr3_aa
TRBJ2-7 | . | TRBV5-1 | 11 | ASREPTSYEQY
TRBJ2-2 | TRBD1 | TRBV6-2/TRBV6-3 | 11 | VSRTGAAGELF
TRBJ2-7 | . | TRBV29-1 | 11 | SVALARVREQY
TRBJ2-2 | . | TRBV11-2 | 15 | ASSLVRTYPGTGELF
TRBJ1-6 | TRBD1 | TRBV20-1 | 12 | SAHTDRESSPLH
TRBJ2-4 | . | TRBV6-1 | 14 | ANSEVTLGAKNIQY
TRBJ1-1 | TRBD1 | TRBV6-2/TRBV6-3 | 13 | ASSFTGGLNTEAF
TRBJ2-2 | . | TRBV29-1 | 11 | SVAGSGTGELF
TRBJ1-2 | TRBD1 | TRBV4-3 | 11 | ASSEGQGEGYT
TRBJ2-3 | . | TRBV5-5 | 12 | TSRWGMMADTQY
TRBJ2-1 | . | TRBV6-5 | 14 | ASSLGTGGSYNEQF
TRBJ2-1 | TRBD2 | TRBV18 | 15 | ASSPPGTSGSDDEQF
TRBJ1-2 | TRBD1 | TRBV11-2 | 13 | ASTYTGGSSTGYT
TRBJ2-5 | TRBD1 | TRBV12-3/TRBV12-4 | 11 | ASSLVQGETRY
TRBJ2-2 | . | TRBV6-5 | 11 | ANSYQDTGELF
TRBJ1-5 | TRBD1 | TRBV6-2/TRBV6-3 | 12 | ASSFIGGPQPQH
TRBJ1-2 | . | TRBV6-1 | 10 | AGLTGAYGYT
TRBJ2-2 | . | TRBV12-3/TRBV12-4 | 10 | ASSLRHGELF
TRBJ2-7 | TRBD2 | TRBV6-5 | 12 | ASSYAGELGEQY
TRBJ2-5 | . | TRBV4-1 | 12 | ASSQLGHGKTQY
TRBJ1-1 | . | TRBV10-3 | 11 | VIKAGENTEAS
TRBJ2-1 | TRBD2 | TRBV4-3 | 14 | AINQDGLAAYNEQF
TRBJ2-3 | TRBD2 | TRBV6-2/TRBV6-3 | 14 | ASSYDKAGVSDTQY
TRBJ1-1 | . | TRBV6-2/TRBV6-3 | 15 | ASSYVIGGPMNTEAF
TRBJ1-5 | . | TRBV6-1 | 12 | ASSGGESHQPQH
TRBJ2-1 | . | TRBV4-2 | 9 | ASSQADEQF
TRBJ1-5 | . | TRBV5-4 | 11 | ASSWTENQPRH
TRBJ2-1 | . | TRBV12-3/TRBV12-4 | 14 | ASSSRTGVYYNEQF
TRBJ2-5 | . | TRBV10-3 | 10 | GIRGDSWTQY
TRBJ2-7 | . | TRBV6-2/TRBV6-3 | 11 | ASRPTGPSEQY
TRBJ2-1 | TRBD2 | TRBV6-5 | 13 | AGRRSGTRWDEQF
TRBJ2-7 | . | TRBV28 | 14 | PSSLPRLWFDYEQY
TRBJ1-1 | . | TRBV12-3/TRBV12-4 | 14 | ASNFVLGQGNTEAF
TRBJ2-5 | TRBD2 | TRBV11-2 | 17 | ASSESGTSGTLGQETHY
TRBJ2-7 | . | TRBV6-1 | 14 | GSSMRLGDGYYEQY
TRBJ2-5 | . | TRBV4-3 | 13 | ANSQTRGRQETLY
TRBJ2-3 | . | TRBV12-3/TRBV12-4 | 15 | ASMVWGKVRRGDAQY
TRBJ1-2 | . | TRBV14 | 10 | ASSRGGYVYT
TRBJ2-5 | TRBD1 | TRBV6-2/TRBV6-3 | 11 | ASSRDRKETQY
TRBJ2-3 | . | TRBV29-1 | 10 | SVRQGGDIQY
TRBJ2-7 | TRBD2 | TRBV6-5 | 13 | ASSSPGTSGYEQY
TRBJ2-2 | . | TRBV10-3 | 11 | AIRRRDIGELF
TRBJ2-1 | TRBD1 | TRBV5-6 | 18 | ACSLVGRVVDREKYNEQF
TRBJ2-1 | TRBD2 | TRBV28 | 11 | ASSLGASGEQF